This record concerns one TCR beta chain sequence. The entry originates in a study of blood T cell repertoires in COVID-19. J was trimmed by 3 bases and V by 4 bases; bases with no gene match: 6. From germline, CDR1 is SGHKS and CDR2 YYEKEE (reference sequence). The CDR3 has 15 residues. The data were produced by immunoSEQ multiplex PCR, yet TCRdb's version contains in-frame clones alone and is incomplete. Among about 100,000 clones listed, roughly 90% were seen once. The source is a man older than 75 with acute or convalescent COVID-19. The chain recombines TRBV5-5 with TRBJ1-3; TRBD1 matches at 8 bases. Material: peripheral blood. The CDR3 reads CASSLTGVGGNTIYF. CDR3 DNA sequence: TGTGCCAGCAGCCTGACAGGGGTTGGTGGAAACACCATATATTTT. The full variable domain, rest sourced from reference TRBV5-5 and TRBJ1-3, is DAGVTQSPTHLIKTRGQQVTLRCSPISGHKSVSWYQQVLGQGPQFIFQYYEKEERGRGNFPDRFSARQFPNYSSELNVNALLLGDSALYLCASSLTGVGGNTIYFGEGSWLTVV.